One and the same sample provided the 10 T cell receptor beta chains below, sequenced in a study of early T cells in non-severe SARS-CoV-2 infection. TCRdb analysed the 5' RACE reads with MiXCR anew, one entry per CDR3 protein. The sample gives approximately 70,000 distinct CDR3 sequences, roughly 4.5% of which show up once; around 3.4% is in the top ten. The material sequenced was whole blood, taken at baseline. These receptors were obtained from an adult who was a healthcare worker with PCR-confirmed SARS-CoV-2 infection or an uninfected control (not recorded which). The donor label of this sample is uncertain.

This clonotype was seen more than once but under ten times. The chain combines TRBV10-3 with TRBJ2-3; D not certain. This CDR3 spans 14 amino acids. Trimming took off 0 bases at V and 0 bases at J, with 4 bases between the two ends. Germline V lookup: CDR1 ENHRY, CDR2 SYGVKD. In nucleotides, the CDR3 is TGTGCCATCAGTGAGTCGACTAGCACAGATACGCAGTATTTT. This sequence encodes CAISESTSTDTQYF.

The chain employs TRBV5-4 and TRBJ2-2; 9 bases line up with TRBD2. V shed 4 bases and J 0 bases; nucleotides not matched to a gene: 4. This CDR3 spans 16 amino acids. Germline-derived CDR1 and CDR2 are SGHNT and YYREEE (reference sequence). This chain's CDR3 is CASSPGTSPNTGELFF. The CDR3 region has the DNA TGTGCCAGCAGCCCGGGGACTAGCCCGAACACCGGGGAGCTGTTTTTT.

This clonotype has more than one count but fewer than ten. The chain uses TRBV18 and TRBJ1-5; D unclear. The CDR3 runs to 14 residues. CDR1 is KGHSH and CDR2 is LQKENI in the germline V gene. V lost 2 bases to trimming and J lost 2 bases, with 7 bases between them. The CDR3 region has the DNA TGTGCCAGCTCACCAGGGAGCGGCAATCAGCCCCAGCATTTT. It is translated as CASSPGSGNQPQHF.

The V and J genes are TRBV11-2 and TRBJ2-1; D is perhaps TRBD2 (6 bases). Deletions cut 2 bases from V and 1 base from J, with 12 bases between. The germline CDR1 and CDR2 sequences are SGHAT and FQNNGV. The CDR3 has 16 residues. The CDR3 protein is CASSLSAGLSYNEQFF. CDR3 nucleotides: TGTGCCAGCAGCTTATCGGCCGGACTATCCTACAATGAGCAGTTCTTC. Complete variable domain (other parts from reference TRBV11-2 and TRBJ2-1): EAGVAQSPRYKIIEKRQSVAFWCNPISGHATLYWYQQILGQGPKLLIQFQNNGVVDDSQLPKDRFSAERLKGVDSTLKIQPAKLEDSAVYLCASSLSAGLSYNEQFFGPGTRLTVL.

This clonotype was counted at least ten times. This chain links TRBV11-2 with TRBJ1-2, with D possibly TRBD1 on 5 matching bases. This CDR3 is 15 amino acids long. V lost 4 bases and J 6 bases, leaving 18 bases between the germline ends. Germline values: CDR1 SGHAT, CDR2 FQNNGV. The CDR3 DNA reads TGTGCCAGCAGCTCAGCCCAGGGAGGAATAAATGGCTACACCTTC. Its protein is CASSSAQGGINGYTF.

This clonotype was seen many times. The chain links TRBV29-1 to TRBJ2-2, with a possible D match to TRBD2 (5 bases). The CDR3 sequence is 12 residues long. The V gene lost 6 bases and the J gene lost 5 bases, with 10 bases spanning the gap. The germline gives CDR1 SQVTM, CDR2 ANQGSEA. The CDR3 sequence is CSVNTGTGELFF. The CDR3 DNA reads TGCAGCGTAAACACGGGAACCGGGGAGCTGTTTTTT.

The rearrangement links TRBV7-2 to TRBJ1-6; D may be TRBD1 (6 bases). There are 14 residues in the CDR3. The V gene's germline CDR1 is SGHTA and CDR2 FQGNSA. Between the trimmed V and J ends, which lost 7 bases and 14 bases, there was a span of 21 bases. The CDR3 sequence is CASNLRGRGQTLHF. The CDR3 DNA follows: TGTGCCAGCAACCTAAGGGGGAGGGGACAAACCCTCCACTTT.

The genes are TRBV4-2 and TRBJ2-7; D perhaps matches TRBD2 (5 bases). The CDR3 loop spans 16 amino acids. Per germline, CDR1 LGHNA and CDR2 YNFKEQ. Trimming removed 1 base from V and 3 bases from J, with 16 bases in between. CDR3 residues: CASSQGAGLGDYEQYF. The CDR3 DNA follows: TGTGCCAGCAGCCAAGGCGCGGGTCTAGGTGACTACGAGCAGTACTTC.

This chain links TRBV6-2 or TRBV6-3 with TRBJ2-7; a weak D match, TRBD1 (6 bases). CDR1 is MNHEY and CDR2 is SVGEGT in the germline V gene. This CDR3 comprises 14 residues. Trimming removed 4 bases at V and 10 bases at J, with 20 bases between. The CDR3 coding sequence is TGTGCCAGCAGTTTTCAGACAGGCCCCACAGTCCAGTACTTC. This sequence encodes CASSFQTGPTVQYF.

This clonotype was detected a few times. This chain connects TRBV6-1 to TRBJ2-2; D is tentatively TRBD1 or TRBD2 (6 bases each). Germline CDR1 and CDR2: MNHNS and SASEGT. V was cut by 2 bases and J by 7 bases, with 11 bases left in between. The CDR3 is 14 amino acids. The CDR3 loop is CASSEWGANGELFF. The CDR3, as DNA: TGTGCCAGCAGTGAATGGGGGGCCAACGGGGAGCTGTTTTTT.